What follows are 5 T cell receptor beta chains derived from one specimen sequenced in a study of cytomegalovirus exposure and HLA in healthy donors. Primers: 60 Vbeta forward and 13 Jbeta reverse. Clones were sequenced by immunoSEQ multiplex PCR, and TCRdb holds only the in-frame ones, with some missing. This repertoire includes about 79,000 clones. The specimen was PBMCs. The source of these receptors is a man aged 25-45 years in good health and CMV-seronegative.

This chain uses TRBV5-1 with TRBJ2-7; D is unclear. V was pared by 1 base and J by 2 bases, with 4 bases between. This CDR3 has 12 residues. Germline CDR1 SGHRS, CDR2 YFSETQ. The CDR3 loop reads CASSLTAYEQYF. CDR3 sequence (DNA): TGCGCCAGCAGCTTGACGGCCTACGAGCAGTACTTC.

The V and J genes are TRBV4-3 and TRBJ2-1; 7 bases line up with TRBD1. V lost 3 bases and J lost 2; bases outside the gene matches: 13. The CDR3 consists of 18 residues. Per germline, CDR1 LGHNA and CDR2 YSLEER. CDR3 sequence: CASSQETLIQGTYNEQFF. The CDR3 bases are TGCGCCAGCAGCCAGGAAACTTTAATACAGGGGACCTACAATGAGCAGTTCTTC.

This sequence joins TRBV10-3 and TRBJ2-2, with TRBD1 matching over 9 bases. The germline V gene has CDR1 ENHRY and CDR2 SYGVKD. Trimming cost V 8 bases and J 2 bases; bases outside gene matches: 3. The CDR3 covers 14 residues. The CDR3 sequence is CAIRDRANTGELFF. In DNA form, the CDR3 reads TGTGCCATCCGGGACAGGGCTAACACCGGGGAGCTGTTTTTT.

The chain recombines TRBV7-2 with TRBJ2-7, with a tentative D call TRBD1 (6 bases). The CDR3 is 17 residues long. Germline-derived CDR1 and CDR2 are SGHTA and FQGNSA. The V end lost 5 bases, the J end lost 0 bases, and 20 bases lay between the germline ends. CDR3 sequence (DNA): TGTGCCAGCAGCCCACCCGTGTGGGGGCCGATCTCCTACGAGCAGTACTTC. Translating it yields CASSPPVWGPISYEQYF.

J is TRBJ2-5 and V is TRBV6-1; 8 bases are a match to TRBD2. The CDR3 has 14 amino acids. V lost 2 bases to trimming and J lost 1 base; unmatched junction nucleotides: 0. Germline V CDR1 and CDR2: MNHNS, SASEGT. The CDR3 reads CASSELAGQETQYF. In DNA form, the CDR3 reads TGTGCCAGCAGTGAACTAGCGGGCCAAGAGACCCAGTACTTC.